Ten or more counts support the clone carrying this T cell receptor beta chain. The entry originates in a study of T cells in Graves' hyperthyroidism and ophthalmopathy. Germline CDR1 reads MDHEN; CDR2 reads SYDVKM. V shed 5 bases, J shed 2 bases, and the junction held 8 bases outside the gene matches. The CDR3 contains 15 residues. Under 3 months was the duration of disease in ophthalmopathy patients, who also had a Clinical Activity Score of at least 3 and a NOSPECS grade of at least 4. Patients having uncontrolled infection, another autoimmune disease, pregnancy or lactation were not included. What was amplified from RNA transcripts were TCR beta CDR3 regions. During a first-round RT-PCR of the TCR CDR3, the HTBI primer set was used. MiXCR, run by TCRdb on the multiplex PCR reads, gives a single entry per CDR3 protein. The sample holds about 270,000 distinct CDR3 sequences, roughly 20% seen once.

V gene TRBV28 combines with J gene TRBJ2-7, with 8 bases aligning to TRBD1. This TCR derives from a man aged 25-45 years with Graves' ophthalmopathy. Sequencing used blood. CDR3 in amino acids: CASSPGQGITYEQYF. The CDR3 DNA sequence: TGTGCCAGCAGTCCAGGACAGGGCATTACCTACGAGCAGTACTTC.